The clone carrying this T cell receptor (beta chain) was counted between two and nine times. Its matching antigen is unknown. The sample comes from a study of CD8+CD57+ T cells in acquired aplastic anemia. General study results and limits: Patients did not significantly differ from controls in CD8+ Simpson's diversity. Approximately 27 CD8+ CDR3 sequences occurred in both the patients and the controls.

Template material for TCR beta VDJ and CDR3 profiling consisted of genomic DNA. TCRdb reprocessed the reads with MiXCR, giving one entry per CDR3 protein. The sample shows some 190,000 distinct CDR3 sequences, 35% to 50% of them seen only once. The CDR3 contains 15 residues. CDR1 is MNHEY, CDR2 SMNVEV, per germline (reference sequence). Trimming took off 5 bases at V and 4 bases at J, with 15 bases between the two ends. The sequencing input was sorted CD4+, CD8+, or CD8+CD57+ T cells (not recorded which) from PBMCs. The chain recombines TRBV27 with TRBJ1-5; unclear D gene. The clonotype originates from a human donor in good health. In DNA, the CDR3 is TGTGCCAGCAGTCGGATCGACGGAATAAATCAGCCCCAGCATTTT. Translating gives CASSRIDGINQPQHF.